This TCR beta chain was captured in a study of T cell responses to AZD1222 COVID-19 vaccine. Sequencing was performed with immunoSEQ multiplex PCR; in TCRdb, only in-frame clones are kept and a portion is missing. The sample yields roughly 150,000 clones, about 91% seen once. The study's findings and limits: Unmutated regions of variants are reportedly targeted by nearly half of spike-specific TCRs. No repertoire was sampled before or during the peak T cell response, only after it.

The germline gives CDR1 SGHDT, CDR2 YYEEEE. V was cut by 0 bases and J by 0 bases, with 6 bases left in between. This CDR3 is 14 amino acids long. Worth noting for this clone: Its antigen is still unknown.

The origin of this receptor is an adult in good health. The sequenced sample was peripheral blood, obtained on day 0 of AZD1222 vaccination. This sequence joins TRBV5-6 and TRBJ1-2; the D is unclear. In DNA, the CDR3 is TGTGCCAGCAGCTTGGGGGAAACTAACTATGGCTACACCTTC. It yields the protein CASSLGETNYGYTF.